The clone carrying this T cell receptor beta chain was detected once. The antigen remains unidentified. The V gene lost 6 bases and the J gene lost 6 bases, with 21 bases spanning the gap. This CDR3 spans 15 amino acids. Germline V CDR1 and CDR2: MDHEN, SYDVKM. Sequenced by immunoSEQ multiplex PCR; TCRdb stores in-frame clones only, minus some. The sample has around 32,000 clones, about 95% seen once; the top ten hold approximately 0.68%. These data come from a study of circulating and synovial CD4+ cells in juvenile arthritis. Regarding the study as a whole: Bulk blood CD4 repertoires were more diverse than these. Bulk blood CD4 samples held at least an order of magnitude more or fewer genomes than CPL. Circulating pathogenic-like and bulk T cells looked alike by Vbeta family usage.

Samples derive from patients with active juvenile idiopathic arthritis. The sequencing sample was made of CD4+ T cells from blood. The genes are TRBV28 and TRBJ2-7; D possibly corresponds to TRBD2 (6 bases). The source is a human donor with juvenile idiopathic arthritis. This chain's CDR3 is CASRALSGVTCEQYF. In DNA form, the CDR3 reads TGTGCCAGCAGGGCTCTTAGCGGAGTAACCTGCGAGCAGTACTTC.